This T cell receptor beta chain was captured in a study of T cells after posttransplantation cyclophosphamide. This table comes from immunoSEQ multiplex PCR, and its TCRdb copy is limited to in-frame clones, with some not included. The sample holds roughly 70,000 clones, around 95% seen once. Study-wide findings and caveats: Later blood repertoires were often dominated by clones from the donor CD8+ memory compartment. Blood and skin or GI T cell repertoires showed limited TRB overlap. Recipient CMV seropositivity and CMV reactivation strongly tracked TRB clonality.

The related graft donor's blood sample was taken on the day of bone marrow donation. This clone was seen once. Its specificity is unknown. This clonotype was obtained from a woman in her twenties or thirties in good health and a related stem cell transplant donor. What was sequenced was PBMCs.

The CDR3 coding sequence is TGTGCCAGCAGCATTCCCTTGGGGATTATGACCTACGAGCAGTACTTC. It encodes CASSIPLGIMTYEQYF. The rearrangement joins TRBV5-5 to TRBJ2-7; no definite D call. The CDR3 covers 16 residues. The germline V gene has CDR1 SGHKS and CDR2 YYEKEE (reference sequence). With 4 bases removed from V and 2 bases from J, the gap between germline ends came to 19 bases.